These 22 T cell receptor beta chains came from one sample sequenced in a study of early T cells in non-severe SARS-CoV-2 infection. TCRdb re-called the 5' RACE reads through MiXCR, storing one row per CDR3 protein. The sample contains tens of thousands of distinct CDR3 sequences, about 4% of which appear only once. The sample was whole blood. Source of these receptors: an adult who was a healthcare worker with PCR-confirmed SARS-CoV-2 infection or an uninfected control (not recorded which).

There are a few counts of this clonotype. The V gene is TRBV6-6, the J gene TRBJ1-2, with D hard to call. The CDR3 sequence is 15 residues long. The V and J ends lost 0 bases and 1 base respectively, with 9 bases between them. CDR1 is MNHNY and CDR2 is SVGAGI in the germline V gene (reference sequence). CDR3 nucleotides: TGTGCCAGCAGTTACTCGACTGGGTTTAACTATGGCTACACCTTC. Residues: CASSYSTGFNYGYTF.

The chain is built from TRBV6-5 and TRBJ2-1, with 8 positions matching TRBD2. V was pared by 6 bases and J by 1 base, with 8 bases of the junction left unmatched. The CDR3 loop spans 16 amino acids. In germline, CDR1 is MNHEY, CDR2 SVGAGI. Here the CDR3 reads CASRQELAASYNEQFF. The CDR3 nucleotides read TGTGCCAGCAGACAGGAACTAGCGGCTTCCTACAATGAGCAGTTCTTC.

This clonotype was picked up many times. The chain is built from TRBV28 and TRBJ2-1, with unresolved D. The CDR3 consists of 14 residues. V lost 2 bases, J lost 8 bases, and 13 bases lay in between. CDR1 is MDHEN, CDR2 SYDVKM, per germline. The CDR3 spells CASSLGTALYEQFF. The CDR3 nucleotides read TGTGCCAGCAGTTTAGGTACAGCTTTATATGAGCAGTTCTTC.

The chain is built from TRBV12-3 or TRBV12-4 and TRBJ2-7; D unresolved. V was shortened by 2 bases and J by 2 bases, with 10 bases between the two germline ends. The CDR3 contains 14 residues. The CDR3 protein is CASSLKMETYEQYF. The CDR3 DNA follows: TGTGCCAGCAGTTTAAAGATGGAAACCTACGAGCAGTACTTC.

This clonotype was picked up a small number of times. This chain connects TRBV20-1 to TRBJ2-3; unclear D gene. This CDR3 has 15 amino acids. The ends were cut back, 2 bases at V and 2 bases at J, with 14 bases in the middle. Germline lookup yields CDR1 DFQATT and CDR2 SNEGSKA (reference sequence). The CDR3 bases are TGCAGTGCTAGAACTGGCCGCTCCTCCACAGATACGCAGTATTTT. Encoded protein: CSARTGRSSTDTQYF.

This clonotype was recorded many times. This rearrangement joins TRBV10-3 to TRBJ2-5; 7 bases agree with TRBD1. The germline gives CDR1 ENHRY, CDR2 SYGVKD. The CDR3 is made up of 18 amino acids. Germline trimming cut 3 bases from V and 9 bases from J; bases unmatched to any gene: 22. This chain's CDR3 is CAISEGGIAGPSKVAQYF. CDR3 bases: TGTGCCATCAGTGAAGGGGGCATTGCGGGTCCCTCGAAGGTAGCCCAGTACTTC.

This clonotype rates as medium-sized. The chain employs TRBV7-9 and TRBJ1-2; maybe TRBD1 (5 bases). The ends were cut back, 5 bases at V and 4 bases at J, with 14 bases in the middle. Germline CDR1 reads SEHNR; CDR2 reads FQNEAQ (reference sequence). The CDR3 runs to 14 residues. The CDR3 DNA follows: TGTGCCAGCAGCGTCGGGGACGGCCGCTATGGCTACACCTTC. This encodes CASSVGDGRYGYTF.

This clonotype has a count of ten or more. The chain uses TRBV2 and TRBJ1-1, with a possible D match to TRBD1 (5 bases). Germline CDR1 SNHLY, CDR2 FYNNEI. This CDR3 comprises 15 residues. The ends were cut back, 7 bases at V and 6 bases at J, with 21 bases in the middle. The CDR3 reads CASTETHQGRAEAFF. CDR3 bases: TGTGCCAGCACCGAAACCCACCAGGGACGGGCTGAAGCTTTCTTT.

This clonotype occurred many times. This chain connects TRBV6-5 to TRBJ2-1; D possibly uses TRBD1 or TRBD2 (5 bases each). Looked up from germline, CDR1 is MNHEY and CDR2 is SVGAGI. The CDR3 contains 14 residues. Trimming took 2 bases from V and 7 from J, leaving 12 bases between them. The DNA for the CDR3 is TGTGCCAGCAGTTACGAGGGGCTGAGGAATGAGCAGTTCTTC. Translation gives CASSYEGLRNEQFF.

The V and J genes are TRBV28 and TRBJ2-7; D is uncertain. Germline CDR1 reads MDHEN; CDR2 reads SYDVKM. The V end was cut by 4 bases, the J end by 2 bases, with 3 bases between. The CDR3 runs to 11 residues. This CDR3 is CASSYTYEQYF. The DNA of the CDR3 is TGTGCCAGCAGTTATACCTACGAGCAGTACTTC.

This clonotype is judged medium-sized. This chain links TRBV7-2 with TRBJ2-7; 13 nucleotides match TRBD2. V gave up 4 bases and J gave up 6 bases; unmatched junction bases: 9. This CDR3 contains 16 residues. Looked up from germline, CDR1 is SGHTA and CDR2 is FQGNSA. CDR3 loop: CASSSGLAGALSEQYF. CDR3 in DNA: TGTGCCAGCAGCTCCGGACTAGCGGGGGCTTTGAGCGAGCAGTACTTC.

This clonotype was detected many times. The rearrangement joins TRBV7-3 to TRBJ2-3, with 9 positions matching TRBD2. CDR3 size: 16 residues. The J segment lost 2 bases and the V segment lost 2 bases, leaving 5 bases of the junction unmatched. The germline gives CDR1 SGHTA, CDR2 FQGTGA. CDR3 amino acids: CASSLGLAGPTDTQYF. DNA for the CDR3: TGTGCCAGCAGCTTAGGTCTAGCGGGACCCACAGATACGCAGTATTTT.

This clonotype was recorded many times. The chain has TRBV7-2 and TRBJ2-5; possibly TRBD2 for D (6 bases). V was trimmed by 5 bases and J by 2 bases, leaving 15 bases between them. Germline CDR1 reads SGHTA; CDR2 reads FQGNSA. CDR3 size: 15 residues. The CDR3 DNA reads TGTGCCAGCAGCCACGGACTAACGATACAAGAGACCCAGTACTTC. Translating gives CASSHGLTIQETQYF.

A word on this clonotype: Possible read error: a much larger clone is one base away. This sequence joins TRBV27 and TRBJ2-1; 14 positions match TRBD2. Germline CDR1 reads MNHEY; CDR2 reads SMNVEV (reference sequence). J gave up 3 bases and V 5 bases, and 12 bases lay outside the gene matches. The CDR3 totals 19 residues. CDR3 residues: CASSITAGTSGRNYNEQFF. The DNA of the CDR3 is TGTGCCAGCAGTATAACCGCCGGGACTAGCGGGAGAAACTACAATGAGCAGTTCTTC.

The table lists this clonotype with many counts. The chain couples TRBV5-1 to TRBJ2-1; a possible D gene is TRBD2 (6 bases). Germline CDR1 SGHRS, CDR2 YFSETQ. This CDR3 is built from 15 residues. The germline V and J ends were trimmed by 6 bases and 0 bases, with 13 bases remaining between them. CDR3 sequence reads: CASNVGGNSYNEQFF. The CDR3 coding sequence is TGCGCCAGCAATGTCGGCGGGAACTCCTACAATGAGCAGTTCTTC.

Many counts were recorded for this clonotype. This chain links TRBV6-2 or TRBV6-3 with TRBJ2-1; no definite D call. Germline V gene sequence: CDR1 MNHEY, CDR2 SVGEGT. The CDR3 length is 13 residues. Trimming removed 4 bases at V and 3 bases at J, with 7 bases between. The CDR3 nucleotides read TGTGCCAGCAGTTTTTACGGCTACAATGAGCAGTTCTTC. It codes for CASSFYGYNEQFF.

This clonotype was found many times. The gene calls are TRBV10-3 and TRBJ2-1; 9 positions match TRBD2. V was pared by 6 bases and J by 4 bases, with 4 bases of the junction left unmatched. CDR3 length equals 14 residues. CDR1 and CDR2 (germline): ENHRY, SYGVKD. The CDR3, as DNA: TGTGCCATCAGCGGGACTAGCCCTTACAATGAGCAGTTCTTC. It specifies CAISGTSPYNEQFF.

This sequence joins TRBV5-4 and TRBJ2-1, with 11 bases lining up with TRBD2. This CDR3 has 17 amino acids. The germline gives CDR1 SGHNT, CDR2 YYREEE (reference sequence). Trimming cost V 3 bases and J 2 bases; bases outside gene matches: 7. The CDR3 nucleotides are TGTGCCAGCAGCTCAGCAACTAGCGGGGGCACCTACAATGAGCAGTTCTTC. Translated: CASSSATSGGTYNEQFF.

The sample holds many counts of this clonotype. The V call is TRBV5-1, the J call TRBJ2-7; D possibly corresponds to TRBD1 (6 bases). Trimming left V 0 bases short and J 2 bases short, with 15 bases between. The CDR3 contains 16 residues. The germline V gene encodes CDR1 SGHRS and CDR2 YFSETQ. The CDR3 reads CASSLETGRGPYEQYF. CDR3 in DNA: TGCGCCAGCAGCTTGGAAACCGGCAGGGGACCCTACGAGCAGTACTTC.

This clonotype was seen many times. The V and J genes are TRBV20-1 and TRBJ1-1; D is undetermined. The V end was cut by 1 base, the J end by 5 bases, with 23 bases between. This CDR3 is built from 17 residues. Per germline, CDR1 DFQATT and CDR2 SNEGSKA (reference sequence). This CDR3 is CSARADRERGVLTEAFF. CDR3 sequence (DNA): TGCAGTGCTAGAGCTGATCGGGAGCGGGGTGTCCTAACTGAAGCTTTCTTT.

This chain links TRBV28 with TRBJ1-5; the D gene is possibly TRBD1 (5 bases). Trimming took off 1 base at V and 6 bases at J, with 13 bases between the two ends. CDR1 and CDR2 from the germline V gene are MDHEN and SYDVKM. The CDR3 sequence is 15 residues long. The CDR3 spells CASSLLEQGSQPQHF. The CDR3 DNA is TGTGCCAGCAGTTTATTAGAGCAGGGATCTCAGCCCCAGCATTTT.

This clonotype was counted many times. The chain couples TRBV28 to TRBJ1-2; the match to TRBD1 covers 10 bases. V shed 4 bases and J 5 bases; nucleotides not matched to a gene: 10. The CDR3 runs to 16 residues. CDR1 and CDR2 (germline): MDHEN, SYDVKM. The CDR3 DNA reads as TGTGCCAGCAGTTCGAGACAGGGGGCACTAGGGTATGGCTACACCTTC. Its translation: CASSSRQGALGYGYTF.